This T cell receptor (beta chain) appears in the sequencing data of a study of T-cell reconstitution after alpha-beta-depleted transplantation in children. Study observations and caveats: Newly made T cells mostly supplied T-cell counts and diversity one year after transplant. Several hundred expanded graft clones reportedly were the source of alpha-beta T cells about two months after transplant.

Unique molecular identifiers were built into the TCRbeta library. One entry per CDR3 protein, called by TCRdb with MiXCR from the PCR reads. Among fewer than 550,000 distinct CDR3 sequences listed, around 16% were seen once. This clonotype was seen more than once but under ten times. Its antigen is unknown. The V gene end was trimmed by 5 bases and the J gene end by 6 bases; junction bases not matched to a gene: 9. The CDR3 is 15 residues long. Per the germline V gene, CDR1 is MRHNA and CDR2 is SNTAGT. The source material was PBMCs, mostly from graft donor cells, sampled 360 days after TCRalphabeta/CD19-depleted stem cell transplant. V usage is TRBV6-4 and J usage is TRBJ2-1, with TRBD1 matching over 8 bases. The sequence derives from a boy under three years old who had a stem cell transplant for Wiskott-Aldrich syndrome, so the T cells may come from the graft donor. This CDR3 is CASSLAGGSRNEQFF. CDR3 sequence (DNA): TGTGCCAGCAGTCTCGCAGGGGGCTCACGCAATGAGCAGTTCTTC.